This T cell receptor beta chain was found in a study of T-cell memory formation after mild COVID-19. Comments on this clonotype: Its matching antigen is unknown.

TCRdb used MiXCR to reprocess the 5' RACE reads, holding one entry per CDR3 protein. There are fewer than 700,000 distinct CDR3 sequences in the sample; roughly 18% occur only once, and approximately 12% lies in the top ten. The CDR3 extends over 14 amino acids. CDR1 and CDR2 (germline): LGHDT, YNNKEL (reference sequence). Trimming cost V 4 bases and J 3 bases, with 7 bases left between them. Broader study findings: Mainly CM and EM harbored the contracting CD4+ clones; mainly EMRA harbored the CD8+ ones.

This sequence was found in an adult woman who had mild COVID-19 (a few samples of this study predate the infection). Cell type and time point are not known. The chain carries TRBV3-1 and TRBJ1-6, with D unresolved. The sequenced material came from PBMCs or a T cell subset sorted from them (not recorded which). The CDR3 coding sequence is TGTGCCAGCAGCCTCGCCGGCTATAATTCACCCCTCCACTTT. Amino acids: CASSLAGYNSPLHF. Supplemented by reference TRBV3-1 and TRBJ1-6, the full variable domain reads DTAVSQTPKYLVTQMGNDKSIKCEQNLGHDTMYWYKQDSKKFLKIMFSYNNKELIINETVPNRFSPKSPDKAHLNLHINSLELGDSAVYFCASSLAGYNSPLHFGNGTRLTVT.